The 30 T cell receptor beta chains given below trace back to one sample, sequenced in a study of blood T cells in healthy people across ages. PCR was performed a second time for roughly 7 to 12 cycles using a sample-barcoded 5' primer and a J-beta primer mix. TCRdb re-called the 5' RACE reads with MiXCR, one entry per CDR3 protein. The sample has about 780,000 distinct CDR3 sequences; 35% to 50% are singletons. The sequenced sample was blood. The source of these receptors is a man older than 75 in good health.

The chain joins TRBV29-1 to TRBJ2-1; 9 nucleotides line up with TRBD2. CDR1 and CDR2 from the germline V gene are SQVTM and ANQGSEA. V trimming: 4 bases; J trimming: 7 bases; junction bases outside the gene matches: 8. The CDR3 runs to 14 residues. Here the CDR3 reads CSVVGSGSANEQFF. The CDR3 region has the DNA TGCAGCGTTGTTGGTAGCGGGAGTGCGAATGAGCAGTTCTTC.

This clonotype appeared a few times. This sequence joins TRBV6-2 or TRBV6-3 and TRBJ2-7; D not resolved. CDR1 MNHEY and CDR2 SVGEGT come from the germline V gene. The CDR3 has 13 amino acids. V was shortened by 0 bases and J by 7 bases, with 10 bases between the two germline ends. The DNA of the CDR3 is TGTGCCAGCAGTTACTCGATACTGGGGGAGCAGTACTTC. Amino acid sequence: CASSYSILGEQYF.

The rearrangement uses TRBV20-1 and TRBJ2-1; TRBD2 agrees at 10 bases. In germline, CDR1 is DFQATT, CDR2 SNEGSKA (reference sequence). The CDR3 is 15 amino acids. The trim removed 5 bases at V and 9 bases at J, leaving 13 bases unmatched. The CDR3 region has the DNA TGCAGTGCTCGAGTCCTAGCGGGAGCGGTAGGTGAGCAGTTCTTC. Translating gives CSARVLAGAVGEQFF.

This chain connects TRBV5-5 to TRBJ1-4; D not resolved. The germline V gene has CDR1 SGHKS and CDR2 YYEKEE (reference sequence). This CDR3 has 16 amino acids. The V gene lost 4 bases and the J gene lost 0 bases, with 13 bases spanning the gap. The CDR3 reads CASSPRPETTNEKLFF. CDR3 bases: TGTGCCAGCAGCCCTAGGCCTGAAACAACTAATGAAAAACTGTTTTTT.

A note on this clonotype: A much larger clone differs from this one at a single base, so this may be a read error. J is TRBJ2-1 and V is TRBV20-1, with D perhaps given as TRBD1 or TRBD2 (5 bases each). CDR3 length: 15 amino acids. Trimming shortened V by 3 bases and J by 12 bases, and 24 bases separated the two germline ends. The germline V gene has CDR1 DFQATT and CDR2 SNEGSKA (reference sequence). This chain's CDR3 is CSARSRERTSTVQFF. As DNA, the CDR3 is TGCAGTGCTAGGAGCAGGGAGAGAACCTCTACTGTGCAGTTCTTC.

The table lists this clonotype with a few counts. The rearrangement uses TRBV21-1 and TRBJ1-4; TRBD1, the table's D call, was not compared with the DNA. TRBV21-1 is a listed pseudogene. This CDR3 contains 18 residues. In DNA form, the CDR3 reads TGTGCCAGCAGCAAATTGGGGGACACCCGTGGCACTAATGAAAAACTGTTTTTT. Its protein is CASSKLGDTRGTNEKLFF.

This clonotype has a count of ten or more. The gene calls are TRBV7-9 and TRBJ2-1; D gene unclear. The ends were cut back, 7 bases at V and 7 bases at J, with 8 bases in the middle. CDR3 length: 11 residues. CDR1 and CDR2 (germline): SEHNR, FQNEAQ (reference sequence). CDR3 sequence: CASMGGNEQFF. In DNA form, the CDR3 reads TGTGCCAGCATGGGTGGGAATGAGCAGTTCTTC.

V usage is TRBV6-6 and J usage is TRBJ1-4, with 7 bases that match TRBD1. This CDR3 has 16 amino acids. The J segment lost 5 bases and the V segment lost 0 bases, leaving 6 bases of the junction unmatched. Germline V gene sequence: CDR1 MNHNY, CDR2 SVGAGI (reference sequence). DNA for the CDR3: TGTGCCAGCAGTTACTCGACCGGGACAGCGAATGAAAAACTGTTTTTT. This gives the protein CASSYSTGTANEKLFF.

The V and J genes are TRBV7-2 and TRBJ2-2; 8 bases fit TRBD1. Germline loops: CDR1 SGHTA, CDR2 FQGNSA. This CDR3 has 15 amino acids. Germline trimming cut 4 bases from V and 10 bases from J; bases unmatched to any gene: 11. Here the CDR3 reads CASSSKLTGALELFF. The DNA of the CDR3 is TGTGCCAGCAGCTCCAAGCTGACAGGGGCGCTGGAGCTGTTTTTT.

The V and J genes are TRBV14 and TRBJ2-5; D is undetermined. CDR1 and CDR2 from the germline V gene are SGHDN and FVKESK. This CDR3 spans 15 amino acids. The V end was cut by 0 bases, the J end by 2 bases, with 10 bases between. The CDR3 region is CASSQDWASQETQYF. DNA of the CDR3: TGTGCCAGCAGCCAAGATTGGGCTAGTCAAGAGACCCAGTACTTC.

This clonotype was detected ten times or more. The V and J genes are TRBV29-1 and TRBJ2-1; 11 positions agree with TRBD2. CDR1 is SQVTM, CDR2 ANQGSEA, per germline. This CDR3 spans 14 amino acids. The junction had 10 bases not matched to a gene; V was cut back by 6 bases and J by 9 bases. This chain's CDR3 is CSVVTSGSSGEQFF. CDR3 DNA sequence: TGCAGCGTCGTCACTAGCGGGAGCTCCGGTGAGCAGTTCTTC.

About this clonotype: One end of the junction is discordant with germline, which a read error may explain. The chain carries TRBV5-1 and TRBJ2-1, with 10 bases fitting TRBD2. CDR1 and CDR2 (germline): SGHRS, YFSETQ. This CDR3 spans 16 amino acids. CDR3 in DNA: TGCGCCAGTAGCTCCGGAGGGACTAGCGCCAACAATGAGCAGTTCTTC. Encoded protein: CASSSGGTSANNEQFF.

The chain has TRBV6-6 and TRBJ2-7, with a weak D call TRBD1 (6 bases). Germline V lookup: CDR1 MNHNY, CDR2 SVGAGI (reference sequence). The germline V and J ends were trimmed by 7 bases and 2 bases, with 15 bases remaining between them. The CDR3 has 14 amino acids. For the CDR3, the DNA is TGTGCCAGCACCCACGGGACATGTCCCTACGAGCAGTACTTC. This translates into CASTHGTCPYEQYF.

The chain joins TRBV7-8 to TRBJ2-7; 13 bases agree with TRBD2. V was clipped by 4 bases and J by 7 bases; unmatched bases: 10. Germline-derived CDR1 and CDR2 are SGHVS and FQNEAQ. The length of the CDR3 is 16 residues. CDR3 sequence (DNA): TGTGCCAGCAGCTCCTGGACTAGCGGGAGAAGCAATGAGCAGTACTTC. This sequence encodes CASSSWTSGRSNEQYF.

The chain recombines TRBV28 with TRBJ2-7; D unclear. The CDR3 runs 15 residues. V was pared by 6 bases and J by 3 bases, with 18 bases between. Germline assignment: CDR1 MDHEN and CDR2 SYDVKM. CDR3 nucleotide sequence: TGTGCCAGCAGCCCGCCAGGCGTCAGCCACTACGAGCAGTACTTC. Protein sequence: CASSPPGVSHYEQYF.

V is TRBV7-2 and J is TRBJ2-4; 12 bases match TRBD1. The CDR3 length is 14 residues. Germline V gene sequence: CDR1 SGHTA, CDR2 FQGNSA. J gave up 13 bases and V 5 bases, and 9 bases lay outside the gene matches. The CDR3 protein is CASSEGQGAGEQYF. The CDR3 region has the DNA TGTGCCAGCAGCGAGGGACAGGGGGCAGGTGAGCAGTACTTC.

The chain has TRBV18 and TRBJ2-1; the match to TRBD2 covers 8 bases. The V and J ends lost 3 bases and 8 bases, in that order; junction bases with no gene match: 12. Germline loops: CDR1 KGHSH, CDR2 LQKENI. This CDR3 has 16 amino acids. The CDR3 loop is CASSPITGGDFDEQFF. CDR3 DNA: TGTGCCAGCTCACCGATTACGGGAGGGGACTTTGATGAGCAGTTCTTC.

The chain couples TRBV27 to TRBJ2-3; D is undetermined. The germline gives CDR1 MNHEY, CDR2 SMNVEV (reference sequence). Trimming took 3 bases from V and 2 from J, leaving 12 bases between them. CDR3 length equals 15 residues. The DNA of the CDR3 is TGTGCCAGCAGTTTCAGTCTACCCTTCACAGATACGCAGTATTTT. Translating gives CASSFSLPFTDTQYF.

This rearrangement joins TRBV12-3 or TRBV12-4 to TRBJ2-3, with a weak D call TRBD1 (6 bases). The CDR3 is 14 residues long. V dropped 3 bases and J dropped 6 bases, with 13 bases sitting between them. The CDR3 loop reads CASSLRRGSDTQYF. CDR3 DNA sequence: TGTGCCAGCAGTTTGCGCAGGGGCTCGGATACGCAGTATTTT.

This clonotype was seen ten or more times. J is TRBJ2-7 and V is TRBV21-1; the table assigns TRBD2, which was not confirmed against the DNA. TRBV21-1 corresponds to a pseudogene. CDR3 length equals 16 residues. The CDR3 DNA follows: TGTGCCAGCAGCACCGAAGCGGACCACCCCGACTACGAGCAGTACTTC. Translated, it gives CASSTEADHPDYEQYF.

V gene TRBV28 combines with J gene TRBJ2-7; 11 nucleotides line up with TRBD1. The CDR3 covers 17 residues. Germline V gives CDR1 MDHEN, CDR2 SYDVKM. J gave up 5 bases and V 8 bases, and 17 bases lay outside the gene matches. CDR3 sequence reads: CASEGDWRTGGFNEQYF. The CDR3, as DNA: TGTGCCAGCGAGGGGGATTGGCGGACAGGGGGCTTCAACGAGCAGTACTTC. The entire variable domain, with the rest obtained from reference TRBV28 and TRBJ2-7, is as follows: DVKVTQSSRYLVKRTGEKVFLECVQDMDHENMFWYRQDPGLGLRLIYFSYDVKMKEKGDIPEGYSVSREKKERFSLILESASTNQTSMYLCASEGDWRTGGFNEQYFGPGTRLTVT.

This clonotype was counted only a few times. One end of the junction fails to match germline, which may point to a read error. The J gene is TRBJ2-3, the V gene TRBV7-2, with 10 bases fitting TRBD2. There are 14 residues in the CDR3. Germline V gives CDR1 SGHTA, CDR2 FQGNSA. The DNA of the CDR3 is TGTGCCGGCAGACTAGCGGGCGGCACAGATACGCAGTATTTT. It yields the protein CAGRLAGGTDTQYF.

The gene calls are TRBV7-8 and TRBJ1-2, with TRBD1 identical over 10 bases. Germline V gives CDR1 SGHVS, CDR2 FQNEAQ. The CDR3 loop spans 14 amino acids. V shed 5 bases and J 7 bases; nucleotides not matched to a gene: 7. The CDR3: CASSDRDRGGGYTF. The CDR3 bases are TGTGCCAGCAGCGACCGGGACAGGGGAGGTGGCTACACCTTC.

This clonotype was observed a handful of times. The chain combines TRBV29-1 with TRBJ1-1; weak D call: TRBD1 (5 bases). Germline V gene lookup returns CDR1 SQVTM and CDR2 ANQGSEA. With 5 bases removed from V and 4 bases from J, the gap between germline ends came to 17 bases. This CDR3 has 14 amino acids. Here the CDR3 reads CSVSLGRGGTEAFF. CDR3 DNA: TGCAGCGTTTCATTGGGAAGGGGAGGCACTGAAGCTTTCTTT.

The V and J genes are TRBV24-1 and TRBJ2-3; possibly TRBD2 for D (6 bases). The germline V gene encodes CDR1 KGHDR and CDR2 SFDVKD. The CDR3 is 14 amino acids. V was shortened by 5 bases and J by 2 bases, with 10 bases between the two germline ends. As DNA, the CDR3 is TGTGCCACCAGTGGCGGGGTGAACACAGATACGCAGTATTTT. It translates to CATSGGVNTDTQYF.

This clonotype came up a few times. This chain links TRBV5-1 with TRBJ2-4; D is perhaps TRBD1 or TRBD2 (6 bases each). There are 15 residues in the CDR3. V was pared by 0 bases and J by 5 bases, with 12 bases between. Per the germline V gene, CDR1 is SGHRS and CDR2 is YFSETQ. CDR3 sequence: CASSLEGGNQNIQYF. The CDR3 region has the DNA TGCGCCAGCAGCTTGGAAGGGGGGAACCAAAACATTCAGTACTTC.

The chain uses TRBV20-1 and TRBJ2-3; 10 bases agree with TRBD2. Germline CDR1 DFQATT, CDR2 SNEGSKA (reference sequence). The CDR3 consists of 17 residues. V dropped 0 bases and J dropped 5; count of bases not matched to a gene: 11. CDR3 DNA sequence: TGCAGTGCTAGAGATTTAAGGAGCGGGAGGGCCGAAGATACGCAGTATTTT. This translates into CSARDLRSGRAEDTQYF.

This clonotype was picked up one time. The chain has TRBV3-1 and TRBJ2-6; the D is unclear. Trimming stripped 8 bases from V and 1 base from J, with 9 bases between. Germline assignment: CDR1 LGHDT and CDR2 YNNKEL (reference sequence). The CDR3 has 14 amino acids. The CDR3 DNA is TGTGCCAGCGGGCGGTTTTCTGGGGCCAACGTCCTGACTTTC. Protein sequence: CASGRFSGANVLTF.

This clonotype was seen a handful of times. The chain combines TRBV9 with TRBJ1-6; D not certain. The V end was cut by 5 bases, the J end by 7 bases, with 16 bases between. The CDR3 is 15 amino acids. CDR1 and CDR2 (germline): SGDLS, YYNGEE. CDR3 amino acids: CASRLTETRNSPLHF. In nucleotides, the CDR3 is TGTGCCAGCAGATTGACCGAGACGAGGAATTCACCCCTCCACTTT.

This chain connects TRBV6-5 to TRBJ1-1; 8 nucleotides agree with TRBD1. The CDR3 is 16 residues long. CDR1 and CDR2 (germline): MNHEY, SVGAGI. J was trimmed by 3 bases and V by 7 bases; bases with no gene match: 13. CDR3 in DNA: TGTGCCAGCACTGCATCCCCTGGACAGGGATACACTGAAGCTTTCTTT. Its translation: CASTASPGQGYTEAFF.